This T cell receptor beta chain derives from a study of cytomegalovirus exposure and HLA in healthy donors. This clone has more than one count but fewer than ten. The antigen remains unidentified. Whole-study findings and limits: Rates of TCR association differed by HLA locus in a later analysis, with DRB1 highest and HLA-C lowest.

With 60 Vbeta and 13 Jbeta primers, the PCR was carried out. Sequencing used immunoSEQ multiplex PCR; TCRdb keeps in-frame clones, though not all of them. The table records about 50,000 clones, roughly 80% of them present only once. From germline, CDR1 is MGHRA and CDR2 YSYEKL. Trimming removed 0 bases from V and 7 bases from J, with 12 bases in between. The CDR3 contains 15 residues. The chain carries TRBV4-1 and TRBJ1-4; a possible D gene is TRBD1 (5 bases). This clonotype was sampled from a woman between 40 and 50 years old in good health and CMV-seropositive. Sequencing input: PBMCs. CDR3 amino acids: CASSQDPGRGEKLFF. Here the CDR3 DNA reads TGCGCCAGCAGCCAAGATCCAGGGCGGGGTGAAAAACTGTTTTTT.